The clone carrying this T cell receptor (beta chain) was seen only a few times. In the original analysis: For nucleated cells, counts were estimated from reference gene primer amplification. Generated by immunoSEQ multiplex PCR, the TCRdb table keeps only in-frame clones and is missing some. V and J calls and clone size are those listed in that table; D and trimming were worked out from the DNA. The sample lists about 180,000 clones, 80% to 85% seen once, with about 14% in the top ten. These data come from a study of blood T cell repertoires in COVID-19. In the study overall: The United States, Italy and Spain provided the acute and convalescent COVID-19 samples. In each case, the material was cDNA or gDNA derived from T cells, B-cell-depleted T cells, or PBMCs.

This CDR3 is built from 15 residues. Germline lookup yields CDR1 SGHTA and CDR2 FQGNSA. Trimming removed 1 base at V and 5 bases at J, with 14 bases between. The TCR comes from a man between 18 and 35 years old with active or convalescent COVID-19. This sequence joins TRBV7-2 and TRBJ1-1, with a weak D call TRBD1 (5 bases). The sequencing input was peripheral blood. The CDR3 nucleotides are TGTGCCAGCAGCTTAGAAGGGCTGGGGGGTACTGAAGCTTTCTTT. As protein: CASSLEGLGGTEAFF.